Sequencing of this T cell receptor (beta chain) was carried out in a study of cytomegalovirus exposure and HLA in healthy donors. Overall study: Earlier, 95 million to 140 million unique TCR beta sequences were recovered from roughly 200 million T cells by an analysis. Broader study findings: Exclusion as indistinguishable affected some V segments, including TRBV6-2 and TRBV6-3. Overall, approximately 150 TCR beta chains were annotated as cytomegalovirus-associated.

Primers for the PCR totalled 60 Vbeta and 13 Jbeta. Data came from immunoSEQ multiplex PCR; TCRdb stores just in-frame clones and leaves some out. The data show about 220,000 clones, with 76% seen just once and roughly 0.62% held by the top ten. V was clipped by 4 bases and J by 2 bases, with 5 bases between them. Germline V gene sequence: CDR1 SQVTM, CDR2 ANQGSEA. This CDR3 contains 11 residues. A word on this clone: What it recognizes is unknown. The same CDR3 also results from other DNA sequences found in this sample.

J is TRBJ1-2 and V is TRBV29-1; D ambiguous. Sequenced sample: PBMCs. This receptor was taken from a man between 18 and 35 years old in good health and CMV-seronegative. In nucleotides, the CDR3 is TGCAGCGTTGTATCGAACTATGGCTACACCTTC. Translating it yields CSVVSNYGYTF. Full variable domain (outside the CDR3, taken from reference TRBV29-1 and TRBJ1-2): SAVISQKPSRDICQRGTSLTIQCQVDSQVTMMFWYRQQPGQSLTLIATANQGSEATYESGFVIDKFPISRPNLTFSTLTVSNMSPEDSSIYLCSVVSNYGYTFGSGTRLTVV.